The 10 T cell receptor beta chains in this list originate from one sample, sequenced in a study of tumor-infiltrating lymphocytes in primary liver carcinoma. Using a constant-region primer together with ProtoScript II reverse transcriptase, TCR beta cDNA was made from 500 ng of total RNA. Three nested multiplex PCR rounds, a slightly modified ARM-PCR, produced the libraries for TCR beta. Running ten to eleven cycles apiece, the first two PCR rounds relied on TRBV1-TRBV30 forward primers together with a C-beta reverse primer. One entry per CDR3 protein, called by TCRdb with MiXCR from the multiplex PCR reads. The data contain more than 150,000 distinct CDR3 sequences, approximately 60% of them seen just once; the ten biggest clones take up 72%. They got blood RNA out of unsorted whole blood and also pulled out germline DNA. The sequenced sample consisted of peripheral blood. The receptors stem from a man aged 40-55 years with primary liver carcinoma and hepatitis B virus infection.

The genes are TRBV6-6 and TRBJ2-7; TRBD1 agrees at 7 bases. Germline V gene lookup returns CDR1 MNHNY and CDR2 SVGAGI (reference sequence). The CDR3 is made up of 19 amino acids. The junction had 17 bases not matched to a gene; V was cut back by 1 base and J by 2 bases. The CDR3 protein is CASSYLFSTGTTNTYEQYF. CDR3 nucleotides: TGTGCCAGCAGTTACTTGTTTTCGACAGGGACCACCAATACCTACGAGCAGTACTTC.

This clonotype showed up just a few times. This rearrangement joins TRBV12-3 or TRBV12-4 to TRBJ1-5; the match to TRBD1 covers 8 bases. The V segment lost 6 bases and the J segment 7 bases; nucleotides outside the gene matches: 5. The CDR3 totals 13 residues. CDR3 in amino acids: CASRRQGRQPQHF. As DNA, the CDR3 is TGTGCCAGCAGACGACAGGGGAGACAGCCCCAGCATTTT.

For this clonotype: A read error may produce the germline difference seen at one junction end. This chain links TRBV11-2 with TRBJ2-3; tentatively, D is TRBD2 (6 bases). CDR1 SGHAT and CDR2 FQNNGV come from the germline V gene. This CDR3 spans 15 amino acids. CDR3 amino acids: CASSLGGRPGDTQFF. DNA of the CDR3: TGTGCCAGCAGCTTAGGAGGGAGACCGGGAGATACGCAGTTTTTT.

This clonotype was seen a handful of times. J is TRBJ2-5 and V is TRBV29-1; D not resolved. Trimming cost V 5 bases and J 8 bases, with 12 bases left between them. Per germline, CDR1 SQVTM and CDR2 ANQGSEA. The CDR3 runs to 11 residues. Written as DNA, the CDR3 is TGCAGCGTTTTTGATTGGGGTACCCAGTACTTC. Its protein product is CSVFDWGTQYF.

Of note for this clonotype: The junction departs from germline at one end; a sequencing error may be responsible. The rearrangement joins TRBV11-2 to TRBJ2-1; the match to TRBD2 covers 9 bases. The V gene's germline CDR1 is SGHAT and CDR2 FQNNGV. The CDR3 has 16 amino acids. CDR3 sequence reads: CASSLGAGGGAYGQFF. CDR3 nucleotides: TGTGCCAGCAGTTTAGGTGCTGGCGGGGGGGCGTATGGGCAGTTCTTC.

This clonotype appeared once. The chain has TRBV6-5 and TRBJ2-7; 9 positions agree with TRBD1. V lost 10 bases, J lost 2 bases, and 6 bases stayed unmatched. The length of the CDR3 is 13 residues. The V gene's germline CDR1 is MNHEY and CDR2 SVGAGI. Here the CDR3 reads CAKPGQGPYEQYF. The CDR3 DNA sequence: TGTGCCAAACCGGGACAGGGACCCTACGAGCAGTACTTC.

This sequence joins TRBV12-3 or TRBV12-4 and TRBJ1-1; D not resolved. This CDR3 contains 12 residues. V lost 7 bases and J lost 4, with 10 bases in between. CDR3 protein: CASTKRATEAFF. In DNA, the CDR3 is TGTGCCAGCACTAAGAGGGCCACTGAAGCTTTCTTT.

This clonotype has a count of ten or more. CDR3 bases: TGTGCCAGCAGCAATGGACTCTCTGGGGCCAACGTCCTGACTTTC. The encoded protein is CASSNGLSGANVLTF. The chain couples TRBV11-2 to TRBJ2-6; tentatively, D is TRBD2 (5 bases). CDR1 SGHAT and CDR2 FQNNGV come from the germline V gene. The CDR3 is made up of 15 amino acids. Trimming took off 5 bases at V and 0 bases at J, with 8 bases between the two ends.

On this clonotype: One end of the junction fails to match germline, which may point to a read error. V is TRBV11-2 and J is TRBJ2-5, with D maybe TRBD2 (5 bases). Germline V gene lookup returns CDR1 SGHAT and CDR2 FQNNGV. The CDR3 runs 14 residues. CDR3 nucleotide sequence: TGTGCCGGCCAAGTCCCGGGGAGCGCCGGAACCCGGTACTTC. It translates to CAGQVPGSAGTRYF.

In its sample, this clonotype was seen a few times. One end of the junction varies from germline; a read error may be responsible. The rearrangement uses TRBV11-2 and TRBJ2-1, with D hard to call. The CDR3 is 13 amino acids. Germline V lookup: CDR1 SGHAT, CDR2 FQNNGV. This CDR3 reads CASSLRVNNERFF. As DNA, the CDR3 is TGTGCCAGCAGCTTACGAGTAAACAATGAGCGGTTCTTC.